This is a list of T cell receptor beta chains from one sample in a study of T cells in Graves' hyperthyroidism and ophthalmopathy. TCRdb reanalysed the multiplex PCR reads using MiXCR and keeps one entry per CDR3 protein. In the table there are 400,000 to 550,000 distinct CDR3 sequences, around 15% of which are singletons. The sequenced sample was blood. Source of these receptors: a woman younger than 30 with Graves' hyperthyroidism. The CDR3 runs from the conserved cysteine through the conserved F or W.

v_gene,j_gene,CDR3aa
TRBV18,TRBJ2-4,CASSPRREVKWEYF
TRBV27,TRBJ2-1,CASRPQGGSYNEQFF
TRBV7-9,TRBJ2-1,CASSLLTSGRGNEQFF
TRBV19,TRBJ1-4,CASSLSGWDEKLFF
TRBV10-3,TRBJ2-2,CAISLTGTSNTGELFF
TRBV13,TRBJ2-5,CASSNYKTSATQETQYF
TRBV5-6,TRBJ1-2,CASSLAGQGAGYTF
TRBV5-1,TRBJ1-4,CASSTGQGAEKLFF
TRBV19,TRBJ2-7,CASSAGTSGSFYEQYF
TRBV6-1,TRBJ1-2,CAAWGSFYGYTF
TRBV29-1,TRBJ2-5,CSVVLTGWDQETQYF
TRBV20-1,TRBJ2-1,CSARDRPNEQFF
TRBV29-1,TRBJ1-1,CSVFVGDIEAFF
TRBV9,TRBJ1-2,CASSVAATGNYGYTF
TRBV10-3,TRBJ1-1,CAISSRVSEAFF